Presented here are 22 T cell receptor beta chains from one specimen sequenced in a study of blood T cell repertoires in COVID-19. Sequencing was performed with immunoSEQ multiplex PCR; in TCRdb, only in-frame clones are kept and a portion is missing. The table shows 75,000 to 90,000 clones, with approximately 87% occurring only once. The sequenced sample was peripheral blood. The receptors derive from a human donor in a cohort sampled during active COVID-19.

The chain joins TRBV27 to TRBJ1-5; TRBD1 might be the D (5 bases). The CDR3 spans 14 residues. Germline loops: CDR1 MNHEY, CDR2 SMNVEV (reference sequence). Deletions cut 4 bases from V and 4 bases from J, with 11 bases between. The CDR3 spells CASSSRAGNQPQHF. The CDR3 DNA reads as TGTGCCAGCAGTTCCAGGGCCGGGAATCAGCCCCAGCATTTT.

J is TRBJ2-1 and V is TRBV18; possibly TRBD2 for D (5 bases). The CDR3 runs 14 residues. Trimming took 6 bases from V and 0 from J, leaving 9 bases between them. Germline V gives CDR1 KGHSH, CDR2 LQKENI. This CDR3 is CASSPGGSYNEQFF. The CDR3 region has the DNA TGTGCCAGCTCCCCTGGAGGCTCCTACAATGAGCAGTTCTTC.

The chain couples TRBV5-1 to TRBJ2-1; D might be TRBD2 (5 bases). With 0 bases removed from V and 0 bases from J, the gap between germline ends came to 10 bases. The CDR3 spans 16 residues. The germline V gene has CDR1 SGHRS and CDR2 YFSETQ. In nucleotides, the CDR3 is TGCGCCAGCAGCTTGGCTCGGAGGAGCTCCTACAATGAGCAGTTCTTC. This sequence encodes CASSLARRSSYNEQFF. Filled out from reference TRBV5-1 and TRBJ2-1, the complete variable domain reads KAGVTQTPRYLIKTRGQQVTLSCSPISGHRSVSWYQQTPGQGLQFLFEYFSETQRNKGNFPGRFSGRQFSNSRSEMNVSTLELGDSALYLCASSLARRSSYNEQFFGPGTRLTVL.

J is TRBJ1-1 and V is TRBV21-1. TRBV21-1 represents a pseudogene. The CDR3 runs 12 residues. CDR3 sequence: CASRIEGTEAFF. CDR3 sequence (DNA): TGTGCCAGCAGGATCGAGGGCACTGAAGCTTTCTTT.

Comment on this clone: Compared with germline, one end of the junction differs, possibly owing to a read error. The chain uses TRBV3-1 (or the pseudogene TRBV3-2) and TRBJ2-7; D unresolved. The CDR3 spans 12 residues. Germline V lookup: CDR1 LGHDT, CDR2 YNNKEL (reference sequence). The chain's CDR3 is CASSQGSVGPNF. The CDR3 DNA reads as TGTGCCAGCAGCCAAGGTTCAGTTGGTCCAAACTTC.

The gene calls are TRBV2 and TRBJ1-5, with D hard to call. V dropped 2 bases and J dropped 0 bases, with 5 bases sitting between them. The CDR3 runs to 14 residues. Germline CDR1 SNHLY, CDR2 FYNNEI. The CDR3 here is CASSEPLSNQPQHF. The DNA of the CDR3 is TGTGCCAGCAGTGAACCCCTTAGCAATCAGCCCCAGCATTTT.

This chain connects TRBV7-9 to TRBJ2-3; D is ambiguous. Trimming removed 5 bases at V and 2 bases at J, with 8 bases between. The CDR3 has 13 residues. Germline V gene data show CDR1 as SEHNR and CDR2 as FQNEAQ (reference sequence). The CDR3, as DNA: TGTGCCAGCAGCGAGCAGGACACAGATACGCAGTATTTT. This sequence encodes CASSEQDTDTQYF.

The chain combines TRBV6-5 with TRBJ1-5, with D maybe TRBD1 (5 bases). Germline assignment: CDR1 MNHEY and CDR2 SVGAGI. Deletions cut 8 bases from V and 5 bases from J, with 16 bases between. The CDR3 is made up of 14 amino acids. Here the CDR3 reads CASGLTAPDQPQHF. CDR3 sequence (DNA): TGTGCCAGCGGCTTGACAGCCCCTGATCAGCCCCAGCATTTT.

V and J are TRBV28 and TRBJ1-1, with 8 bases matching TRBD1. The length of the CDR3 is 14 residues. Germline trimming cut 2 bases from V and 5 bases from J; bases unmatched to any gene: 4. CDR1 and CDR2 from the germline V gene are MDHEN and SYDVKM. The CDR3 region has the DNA TGTGCCAGCAGTTTACTGCAGGGGGCGACTGAAGCTTTCTTT. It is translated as CASSLLQGATEAFF. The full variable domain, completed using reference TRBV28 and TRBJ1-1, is DVKVTQSSRYLVKRTGEKVFLECVQDMDHENMFWYRQDPGLGLRLIYFSYDVKMKEKGDIPEGYSVSREKKERFSLILESASTNQTSMYLCASSLLQGATEAFFGQGTRLTVV.

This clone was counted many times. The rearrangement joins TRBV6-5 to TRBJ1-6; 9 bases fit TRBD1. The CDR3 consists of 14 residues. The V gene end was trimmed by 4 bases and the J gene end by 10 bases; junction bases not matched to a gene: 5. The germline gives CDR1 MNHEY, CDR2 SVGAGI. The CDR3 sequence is CASSFRTGASPLHF. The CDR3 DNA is TGTGCCAGCAGTTTCCGGACAGGGGCCTCACCCCTCCACTTT.

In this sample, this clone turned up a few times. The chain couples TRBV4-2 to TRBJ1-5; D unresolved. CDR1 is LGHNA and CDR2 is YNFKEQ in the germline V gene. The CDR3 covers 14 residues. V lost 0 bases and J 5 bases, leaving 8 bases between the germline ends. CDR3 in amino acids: CASSQEFPDQPQHF. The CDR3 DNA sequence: TGTGCCAGCAGCCAAGAATTTCCGGATCAGCCCCAGCATTTT.

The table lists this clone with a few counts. The CDR3 bases are TGTGCCAGCTCACCGGGGACAGGGGGCAGAGAGCAGTACTTC. It specifies CASSPGTGGREQYF. This chain connects TRBV18 to TRBJ2-7; 12 nucleotides agree with TRBD1. The CDR3 is 14 residues long. Trimming at V came to 3 bases and at J to 7 bases, leaving 4 bases not matched to a gene. Per germline, CDR1 KGHSH and CDR2 LQKENI.

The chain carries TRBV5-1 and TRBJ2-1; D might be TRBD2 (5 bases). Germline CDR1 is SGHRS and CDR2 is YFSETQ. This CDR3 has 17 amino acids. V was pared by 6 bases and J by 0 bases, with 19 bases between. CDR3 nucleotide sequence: TGCGCCAGCACCGAAGGAGGATCCTTGAGCTCCTACAATGAGCAGTTCTTC. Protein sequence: CASTEGGSLSSYNEQFF.

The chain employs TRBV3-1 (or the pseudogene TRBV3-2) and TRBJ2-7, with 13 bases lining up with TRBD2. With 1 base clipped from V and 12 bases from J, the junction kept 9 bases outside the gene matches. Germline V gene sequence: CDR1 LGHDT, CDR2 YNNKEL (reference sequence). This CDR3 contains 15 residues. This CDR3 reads CASSQAGTSGKSAYF. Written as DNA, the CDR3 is TGTGCCAGCAGCCAAGCCGGGACTAGCGGGAAGAGCGCGTACTTC.

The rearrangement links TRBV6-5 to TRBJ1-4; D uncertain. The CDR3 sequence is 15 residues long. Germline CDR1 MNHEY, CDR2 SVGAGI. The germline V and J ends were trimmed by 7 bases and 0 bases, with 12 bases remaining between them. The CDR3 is CASNFVVTTNEKLFF. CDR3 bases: TGTGCCAGCAACTTCGTCGTAACAACTAATGAAAAACTGTTTTTT.

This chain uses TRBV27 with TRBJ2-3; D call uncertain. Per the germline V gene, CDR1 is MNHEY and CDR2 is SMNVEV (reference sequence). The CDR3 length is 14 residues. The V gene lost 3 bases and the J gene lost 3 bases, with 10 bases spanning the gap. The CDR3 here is CASSFRILTDTQYF. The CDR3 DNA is TGTGCCAGCAGTTTCAGGATCCTGACAGATACGCAGTATTTT.

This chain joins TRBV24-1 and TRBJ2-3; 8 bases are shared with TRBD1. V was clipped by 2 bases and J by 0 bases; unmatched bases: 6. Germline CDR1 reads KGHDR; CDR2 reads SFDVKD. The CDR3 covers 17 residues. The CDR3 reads CATSDWGTGSSTDTQYF. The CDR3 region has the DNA TGTGCCACCAGTGATTGGGGGACAGGTTCTAGCACAGATACGCAGTATTTT.

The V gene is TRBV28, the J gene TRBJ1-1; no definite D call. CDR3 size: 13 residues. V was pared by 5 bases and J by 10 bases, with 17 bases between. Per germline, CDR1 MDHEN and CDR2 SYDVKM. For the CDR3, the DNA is TGTGCCAGCAGTCTCTCCGCAGTAGCGGGAGCTTTCTTT. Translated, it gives CASSLSAVAGAFF. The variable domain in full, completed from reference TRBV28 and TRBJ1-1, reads DVKVTQSSRYLVKRTGEKVFLECVQDMDHENMFWYRQDPGLGLRLIYFSYDVKMKEKGDIPEGYSVSREKKERFSLILESASTNQTSMYLCASSLSAVAGAFFGQGTRLTVV.

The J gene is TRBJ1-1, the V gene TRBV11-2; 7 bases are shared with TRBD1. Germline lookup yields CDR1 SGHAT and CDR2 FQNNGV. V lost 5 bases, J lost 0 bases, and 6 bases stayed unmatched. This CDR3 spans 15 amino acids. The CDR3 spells CASSDMGQLNTEAFF. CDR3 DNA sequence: TGTGCCAGCAGCGACATGGGACAGCTGAACACTGAAGCTTTCTTT.

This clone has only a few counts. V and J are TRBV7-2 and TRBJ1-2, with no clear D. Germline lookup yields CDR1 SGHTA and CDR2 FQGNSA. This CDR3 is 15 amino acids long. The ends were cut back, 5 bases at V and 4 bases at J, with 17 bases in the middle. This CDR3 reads CASSESGRGFYGYTF. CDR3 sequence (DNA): TGTGCCAGCAGCGAGTCCGGACGGGGTTTCTATGGCTACACCTTC.

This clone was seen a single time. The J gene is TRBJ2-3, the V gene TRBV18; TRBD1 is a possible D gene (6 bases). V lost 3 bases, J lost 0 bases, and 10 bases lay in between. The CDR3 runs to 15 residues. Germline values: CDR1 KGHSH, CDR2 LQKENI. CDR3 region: CASSPWTASTDTQYF. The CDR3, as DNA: TGTGCCAGCTCACCCTGGACAGCTAGCACAGATACGCAGTATTTT.

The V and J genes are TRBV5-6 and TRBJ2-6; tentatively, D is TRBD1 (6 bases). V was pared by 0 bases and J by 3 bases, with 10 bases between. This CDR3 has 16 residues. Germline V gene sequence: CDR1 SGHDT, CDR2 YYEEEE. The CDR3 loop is CASSLVGTSGANVLTF. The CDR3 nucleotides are TGTGCCAGCAGCTTGGTGGGGACAAGTGGGGCCAACGTCCTGACTTTC.